This TCR beta chain derives from a study of radiotherapy plus CTLA-4 blockade in lung cancer. Study-level results: Reported findings show early blood T cell clone dynamics, with interferon-beta, best predicted response. Tumor-derived TCR clones expanded in blood after radiotherapy plus ipilimumab.

Notes on this clone: Its antigen remains unknown.

The protocol was immunoSEQ multiplex PCR, while the TCRdb copy is restricted to in-frame clones and leaves out a portion. The sample includes under 110,000 clones, 85% seen only once; the top ten take under 2.5%. The V segment lost 2 bases and the J segment 1 base; nucleotides outside the gene matches: 4. The CDR3 is 15 amino acids. Germline V CDR1 and CDR2: SGHTA, FQGNSA. The TCR sequence derives from a human donor with non-small cell lung cancer that progressed on radiotherapy plus ipilimumab. Some clones in this sample may be carry-over from other donors' samples. The material was peripheral blood, obtained from a patient treated with radiotherapy plus ipilimumab. The chain uses TRBV7-2 and TRBJ1-1; TRBD1 agrees at 7 bases. The CDR3 nucleotides read TGTGCCAGCAGCTTACTCGGGACAGCGAACACTGAAGCTTTCTTT. As protein: CASSLLGTANTEAFF.